This paragraph reports one T cell receptor (beta chain). What it binds is unknown. Losses at the gene ends were 6 bases for V and 3 bases for J; bases not matched to a gene: 4. CDR3 length: 14 amino acids. CDR1 and CDR2 (germline): ENHRY, SYGVKD. This sample stems from a study of cytomegalovirus exposure and HLA in healthy donors. Study as a whole: Earlier, 150 million to 200 million T cells were analyzed, and more than 100 million unique TCR beta sequences were found among them. General study results and limits: An analysis that came later showed most CMV-associated TCR beta chains appearing HLA-restricted.

There were likely unrecorded immune exposures, though donors were nominally healthy when sampled. It was with 60 Vbeta and 13 Jbeta primers that the PCR ran. Assay: immunoSEQ multiplex PCR; the TCRdb copy retains only in-frame clones and omits some. The top ten clones hold less than 4.5% of a sample with roughly 200,000 clones, 77% of them seen once. This sequence originates from a woman in her sixties in good health and CMV-seropositive. This chain links TRBV10-3 with TRBJ2-1; TRBD1 matches 8 bases. The sample taken for sequencing was PBMCs. The CDR3 coding sequence is TGTGCCATCAGCGGACAGGGTAACTACAATGAGCAGTTCTTC. This codes for CAISGQGNYNEQFF.